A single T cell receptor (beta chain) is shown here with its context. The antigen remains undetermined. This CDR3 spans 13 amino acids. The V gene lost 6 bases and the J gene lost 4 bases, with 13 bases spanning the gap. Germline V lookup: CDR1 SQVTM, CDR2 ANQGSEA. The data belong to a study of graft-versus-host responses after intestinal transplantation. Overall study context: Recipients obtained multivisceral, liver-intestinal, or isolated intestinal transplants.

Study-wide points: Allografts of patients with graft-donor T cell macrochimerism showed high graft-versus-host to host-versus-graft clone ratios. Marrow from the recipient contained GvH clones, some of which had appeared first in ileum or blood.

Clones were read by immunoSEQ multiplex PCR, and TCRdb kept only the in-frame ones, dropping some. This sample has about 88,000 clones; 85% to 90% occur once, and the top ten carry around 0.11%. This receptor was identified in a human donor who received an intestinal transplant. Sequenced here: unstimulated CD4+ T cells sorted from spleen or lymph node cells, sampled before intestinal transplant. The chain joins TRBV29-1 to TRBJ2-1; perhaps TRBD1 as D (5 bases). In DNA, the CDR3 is TGCAGCGTCGCGACAGCTACATACAATGAGCAGTTCTTC. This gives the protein CSVATATYNEQFF.